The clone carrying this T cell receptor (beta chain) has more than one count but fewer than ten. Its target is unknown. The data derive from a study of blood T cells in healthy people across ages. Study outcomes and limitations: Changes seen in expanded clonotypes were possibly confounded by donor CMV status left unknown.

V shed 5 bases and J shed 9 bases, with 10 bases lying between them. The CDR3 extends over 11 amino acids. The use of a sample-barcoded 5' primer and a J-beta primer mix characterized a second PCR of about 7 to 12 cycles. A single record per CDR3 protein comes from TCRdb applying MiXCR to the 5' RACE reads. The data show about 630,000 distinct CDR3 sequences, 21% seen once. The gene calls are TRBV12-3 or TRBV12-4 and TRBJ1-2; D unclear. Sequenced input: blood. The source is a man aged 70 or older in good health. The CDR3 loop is CASSPPGRYTF. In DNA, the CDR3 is TGTGCCAGCAGTCCTCCTGGACGCTACACCTTC.